This TCR beta chain was obtained from a study of cytomegalovirus exposure and HLA in healthy donors. Primers for the PCR totalled 60 Vbeta and 13 Jbeta. Clones were sequenced by immunoSEQ multiplex PCR, and TCRdb holds only the in-frame ones, with some missing. The table records about 130,000 clones, around 63% of them present only once. The CDR3 loop spans 15 amino acids. V shed 1 base and J 0 bases; nucleotides not matched to a gene: 2. The germline gives CDR1 LNHDA, CDR2 SQIVND (reference sequence). This sequence originates from a human donor in good health. Material: PBMCs. The V and J genes are TRBV19 and TRBJ1-1; 7 bases fit TRBD1. The CDR3 here is CASSIGGQLNTEAFF. The CDR3 nucleotides are TGTGCCAGTAGTATAGGGGGACAGCTGAACACTGAAGCTTTCTTT.